These T cell receptor beta chains were read from a single sample in a study of blood T cells in healthy people across ages. TCRdb re-derived calls from the 5' RACE reads in MiXCR, one entry per CDR3 protein. This table holds around 1,700,000 distinct CDR3 sequences, approximately 30% found once. The specimen sequenced was blood. Receptor source: a woman aged 25 to 39 in good health. CDR3s include the opening cysteine and the closing phenylalanine or tryptophan. The order of the fields is V gene, clone size, J gene, CDR3 length, D gene, CDR3 DNA, CDR3 protein. The D gene is left open where the match is weak. Clone size is given for some rows only: seen once, a few or many times, or a class if the clone is expanded.

>TRBV20-1|-|TRBJ2-3|15|TRBD2
TGCAGTGCTAGCGATCCGAGCGGGAGTACAGATACGCAGTATTTT
CSASDPSGSTDTQYF
>TRBV7-2|-|TRBJ2-3|16|-
TGTGCCAGCAGCTTAGTGTCTAGCCTGGAGTTGGGTACGCAGTATTTT
CASSLVSSLELGTQYF
>TRBV12-3/TRBV12-4|-|TRBJ2-7|13|-
TGTGCCAGTCAAGCGGCACCCTACAATGAGCAGTACTTC
CASQAAPYNEQYF
>TRBV4-2|many|TRBJ2-5|15|TRBD2
TGTGCCAGCAGCCAAGAGGGACTAGCGCAGGAGACCCAGTACTTC
CASSQEGLAQETQYF
>TRBV20-1|few|TRBJ2-7|15|TRBD1
TGCAGTGCTAGAGACCCCGCAGGGGGTGGCTACGAGCAGTACTTC
CSARDPAGGGYEQYF
>TRBV14|-|TRBJ2-5|14|-
TGTACCAGCAGCGAAGACGAACTGCCGGAGACCCAGTACTTC
CTSSEDELPETQYF
>TRBV5-1|-|TRBJ2-1|15|TRBD2
TGCGCCAGCAGCTTGCTGGCGGGAGAAGAGGGCGAGCAGTTCTTC
CASSLLAGEEGEQFF
>TRBV29-1|-|TRBJ2-7|14|TRBD2
TGCAGCGCGTGGGCGGGAGAGGGGTTTTCCGAGCAGTACTTC
CSAWAGEGFSEQYF
>TRBV18|few|TRBJ1-1|12|-
TGTGCCAGCTCACCGGGCAGGGAAGGGGCTTTCTTT
CASSPGREGAFF
>TRBV3-1|-|TRBJ2-1|17|-
TGTGCCAGCAGCCAAGATTCGGCAGGGAGCTCCTACAATGAGCAGTTCTTC
CASSQDSAGSSYNEQFF
>TRBV6-6|-|TRBJ1-2|15|-
TGTGCCAGCAGGGCAGACACAGGGTCGTTTTATGGCTACACCTTC
CASRADTGSFYGYTF
>TRBV27|-|TRBJ2-1|15|-
TGTGCCAGCAGTTATGCGGGACAGAGATACAATGAGCAGTTCTTC
CASSYAGQRYNEQFF
>TRBV20-1|-|TRBJ2-5|14|-
TGCAGTCGGATGACCACCGTCGGTCAAGAGACCCAGTACTTC
CSRMTTVGQETQYF
>TRBV6-2/TRBV6-3|-|TRBJ2-7|15|-
TGTGCCAGCAGTTCCACCTCAGGGCGGCCTTACGAGCAGTACTTC
CASSSTSGRPYEQYF
>TRBV18|-|TRBJ2-7|15|-
TGTGCCAGCTCACCAGCGATCACAGGGTCACACGAGCAGTACTTC
CASSPAITGSHEQYF
>TRBV5-1|many|TRBJ2-4|14|-
TGCGCCAGCAGCCCGGACCTAGCCAAAAACATTCAGTACTTC
CASSPDLAKNIQYF
>TRBV18|few|TRBJ2-7|11|-
TGTGCCAGCTCAAACACCCTCGAGCAGTACTTC
CASSNTLEQYF
>TRBV29-1|many|TRBJ2-4|17|TRBD2
TGCAGCGTTGATGGTCTAGCGGGTCCGATAGACAAAAACATTCAGTACTTC
CSVDGLAGPIDKNIQYF
>TRBV5-1|few|TRBJ1-6|17|-
TGCGCCAGCAGCTTGCGCGGGACGGAGGGTCGAAATTCACCCCTCCACTTT
CASSLRGTEGRNSPLHF
>TRBV5-1|-|TRBJ2-1|15|-
TGCGCCAGCAGCCTATCAGCGGTTGCCTACAATGAGCAGTTCTTC
CASSLSAVAYNEQFF
>TRBV5-1|-|TRBJ2-7|17|-
TGCGCCAGCAGCTTGGAACAGGTGGTGGGGGGCTCCTACGAGCAGTACTTC
CASSLEQVVGGSYEQYF
>TRBV12-3/TRBV12-4|many|TRBJ1-2|15|-
TGTGCCAGCAGTCCTAGGGCAGGGTGGAGCTATGGCTACACCTTC
CASSPRAGWSYGYTF
>TRBV6-6|many|TRBJ2-7|15|TRBD1
TGTGCCAGCAGCCCGGACAGGGTTAGCTCCTACGAGCAGTACTTC
CASSPDRVSSYEQYF
>TRBV6-1|many|TRBJ2-1|17|TRBD2
TGTGCCAGCAGCGGACTAGCGGGACTGGGGCTCTACAATGAGCAGTTCTTC
CASSGLAGLGLYNEQFF
>TRBV5-5|-|TRBJ2-7|15|-
TGTGCCAGCAGCTTGGCCTACAGAGCCCAGGGCGAGCAGTACTTC
CASSLAYRAQGEQYF
>TRBV12-3/TRBV12-4|-|TRBJ2-3|13|-
TGTGCCAGCGGTGAGCTAGCGCGAGATACGCAGTATTTT
CASGELARDTQYF
>TRBV7-2|-|TRBJ2-1|16|TRBD2
TGTGCCAGCAGCTCAGTAGCGGGAGTCGCCTGCAATGAGCAGTTCTTC
CASSSVAGVACNEQFF
>TRBV7-2|-|TRBJ2-3|14|TRBD2
TGTGCCAGCCGGGGAGGGAGGTGGGCAGATACGCAGTATTTT
CASRGGRWADTQYF
>TRBV10-1|many|TRBJ1-5|14|TRBD1
TGCGCCAGCAGGTACGACAGGGCAGGTCAGCCCCAGCATTTT
CASRYDRAGQPQHF
>TRBV20-1|-|TRBJ2-7|15|-
TGCAGTGCTAGAGATCCTCGGACGGACGCCTGCGAGCAGTACTTC
CSARDPRTDACEQYF
>TRBV5-1|-|TRBJ2-3|14|-
TGCGCCAGCAGCAATGAGCCAATGCCAGATACGCAGTATTTT
CASSNEPMPDTQYF
>TRBV5-1|-|TRBJ2-7|15|-
TGCGCCAGCAGCTCAGGACGCCTAGCTTTCTACGAGCAGTACTTC
CASSSGRLAFYEQYF
>TRBV20-1|few|TRBJ2-5|14|TRBD2
TGCAGTGCTACCCTGACTAGCGGGGGGAGGACCCAGTACTTC
CSATLTSGGRTQYF
>TRBV20-1|-|TRBJ2-7|15|-
TGCAGTGCCCCGAGGACTAAGAGCTCCTACAATGAGCAGTACTTC
CSAPRTKSSYNEQYF
>TRBV7-9|-|TRBJ2-1|15|TRBD2
TGTGCCAGCAACCCGGGACTAGCGGTGAACAATGAGCAGTTCTTC
CASNPGLAVNNEQFF
>TRBV13|few|TRBJ1-2|14|-
TGTGCCAGCAGCTTACGGGCAGAACCCTATGGCTACACCTTC
CASSLRAEPYGYTF
>TRBV20-1|-|TRBJ1-4|16|-
TGCAGTGCTAGAGATTTTCGCTCTGGTGACAATGAAAAACTGTTTTTT
CSARDFRSGDNEKLFF
>TRBV5-5|few|TRBJ2-3|13|-
TGTGCCAGCAGCTGGGGTGTATGGGATACGCAGTATTTT
CASSWGVWDTQYF
>TRBV7-6|many|TRBJ2-3|14|TRBD1
TGTGCCAGCAGCCGGGACAGGGGGAGAGATACGCAGTATTTT
CASSRDRGRDTQYF
>TRBV6-1|-|TRBJ1-5|15|-
TGTGCCAGCAGTGAAACACAGACGACGAATCAGCCCCAGCATTTT
CASSETQTTNQPQHF
>TRBV20-1|-|TRBJ2-4|15|-
TGCAGTGCTATTCCGTTGGCAGGCAACACAGATACGCAGTACTTC
CSAIPLAGNTDTQYF
>TRBV7-6|few|TRBJ1-1|18|-
TGTGCCAGCAGCTTTTGGGAGGGTCCACCAAGATTGAACACTGAAGCTTTCTTT
CASSFWEGPPRLNTEAFF
>TRBV20-1|-|TRBJ2-2|16|TRBD2
TGCAGTGCTAGAGATCGGGGACTAGCGGACACCGGGGAGCTGTTTTTT
CSARDRGLADTGELFF